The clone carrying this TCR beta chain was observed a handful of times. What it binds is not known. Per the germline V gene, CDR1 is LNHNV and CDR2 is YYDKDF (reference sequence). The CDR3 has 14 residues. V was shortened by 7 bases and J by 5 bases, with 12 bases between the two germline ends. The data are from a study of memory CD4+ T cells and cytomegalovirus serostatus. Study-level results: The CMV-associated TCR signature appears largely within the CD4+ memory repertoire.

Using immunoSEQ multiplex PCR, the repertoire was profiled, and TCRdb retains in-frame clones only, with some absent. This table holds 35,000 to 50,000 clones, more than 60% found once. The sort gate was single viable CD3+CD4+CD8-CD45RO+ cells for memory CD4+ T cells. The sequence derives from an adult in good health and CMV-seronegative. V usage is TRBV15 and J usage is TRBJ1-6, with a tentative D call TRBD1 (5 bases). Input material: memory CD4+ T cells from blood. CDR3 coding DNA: TGTGCCACCAAGGGGACTCCGAATAATTCACCCCTCCACTTT. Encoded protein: CATKGTPNNSPLHF.